A single TCR beta chain is shown here with its context. Its antigen is as yet unknown. How the authors handled the data: Researchers built a distant-metastasis classifier for papillary thyroid cancer that drew on CDR3 differences across clinicopathological groups. MiXCR was used by TCRdb to re-call the PCR reads. The V and J calls here are based on TCRdb, not the publication. The data contain roughly 20,000 clones, roughly 23% of them singletons. These data come from a study of metastatic and nonmetastatic thyroid tumors. The overall study: Thyroid patients, malignant and benign, had repertoires compared across blood and tumor or nodule tissue.

Study results and caveats: In both blood and tumor samples, TCR beta diversity was reported significantly higher for malignant than benign nodules.

CDR3 length: 15 amino acids. V shed 0 bases and J 0 bases; nucleotides not matched to a gene: 3. Germline CDR1 reads GTSNPN; CDR2 reads SVGIG (reference sequence). Ahead of thyroid surgery, no patient had received treatment of any kind. Sequenced input: adjacent normal tissue. The source is a female donor with papillary thyroid cancer or a benign thyroid nodule (not recorded which). Some clones in this sample may be carry-over from other donors' samples. The chain couples TRBV30 to TRBJ1-1; 8 nucleotides agree with TRBD1. The chain's CDR3 is CAWSVQGALNTEAFF. CDR3 nucleotide sequence: TGTGCCTGGAGTGTTCAGGGGGCCTTGAACACTGAAGCTTTCTTT.